These 11 T cell receptor beta chains originate from one sample sequenced in a study of tumor-infiltrating lymphocytes in oesophageal squamous cell carcinoma. TCRdb processed the PCR reads anew with MiXCR; each CDR3 protein has one entry. The data contain approximately 10,000 distinct CDR3 sequences, 40% to 65% of them singletons. Source material: esophageal tumor tissue. Every receptor here comes from a female donor with esophageal squamous cell carcinoma.

This clonotype is categorized as medium-sized. CDR3 residues: CASSAQINTEAFF. CDR3 sequence (DNA): TGTGCCAGCAGTGCCCAGATTAACACTGAAGCTTTCTTT. This sequence joins TRBV6-4 and TRBJ1-1; D remains unclear. CDR3 size: 13 residues. The ends were cut back, 4 bases at V and 2 bases at J, with 8 bases in the middle. Germline CDR1 MRHNA, CDR2 SNTAGT.

The V and J genes are TRBV12-3 or TRBV12-4 and TRBJ2-7; 10 bases align to TRBD1. The tail of the sequence fits TRBJ2-5 better, so the J call may be wrong. This CDR3 comprises 17 residues. The CDR3 DNA sequence: TGTGCCAGCAGTTCCTGGACAGGGGGTCTATTTAAAGAGACCCAGTACTTC. Translation gives CASSSWTGGLFKETQYF.

The rearrangement uses TRBV7-6 and TRBJ2-5, with 10 bases fitting TRBD1. Unmatched junction bases numbered 6, after V lost 4 bases and J lost 1 base. CDR1 and CDR2 (germline): SGHVS, FNYEAQ. The CDR3 spans 16 residues. CDR3 residues: CASSSRDRGTQETQYF. DNA for the CDR3: TGTGCCAGCAGCTCCCGGGACAGGGGAACCCAAGAGACCCAGTACTTC.

The CDR3 DNA is TGTGCCAGTAGTCGGACAGGGAACACTGAAGCTTTCTTT. Translation: CASSRTGNTEAFF. The J gene is TRBJ1-1, the V gene TRBV19, with 7 bases matching TRBD1. Germline CDR1 reads LNHDA; CDR2 reads SQIVND (reference sequence). This CDR3 is 13 amino acids long. The V and J ends lost 5 bases and 1 base, in that order; junction bases with no gene match: 1.

The V and J genes are TRBV10-2 and TRBJ1-5; no reliable D call. The CDR3 has 13 amino acids. Germline CDR1 WSHSY, CDR2 SAAADI. Between the trimmed V and J ends, which lost 5 bases and 7 bases, there was a span of 12 bases. In DNA, the CDR3 is TGCGCCAGCAGTAGCGGGCAAGGCCAGCCCCAGCATTTT. As protein: CASSSGQGQPQHF.

CDR3 coding DNA: TGTGCCAGCAGCTTAGCCGGGACAGACGAGACCCAGTACTTC. Encoded protein: CASSLAGTDETQYF. The rearrangement links TRBV7-9 to TRBJ2-5; 7 nucleotides agree with TRBD1. The CDR3 length is 14 residues. In germline, CDR1 is SEHNR, CDR2 FQNEAQ (reference sequence). V shed 0 bases, J shed 5 bases, and the junction held 3 bases outside the gene matches.

This rearrangement joins TRBV6-8 to TRBJ2-3; 7 bases agree with TRBD2. The ends lost 2 bases at V and 5 bases at J; junction bases unmatched: 4. CDR1 MNHGY and CDR2 SAAAGT come from the germline V gene. The CDR3 sequence is 14 residues long. The CDR3 sequence: CASSYEGGEDTQYF. CDR3 DNA: TGTGCCAGCAGTTACGAGGGAGGGGAAGATACGCAGTATTTT.

V and J are TRBV7-4 and TRBJ2-1; unclear D gene. Germline V gene sequence: CDR1 SGHVT, CDR2 SQSDAQ. Trimming removed 5 bases from V and 3 bases from J, with 17 bases in between. The CDR3 has 16 residues. CDR3 bases: TGTGCCAGCAGCAAAAGTGGGCGGTTTCTCTACAATGAGCAGTTCTTC. Protein product: CASSKSGRFLYNEQFF.

Many counts were recorded for this clonotype. The chain is built from TRBV12-3 or TRBV12-4 and TRBJ2-7; D may be TRBD1 or TRBD2 (6 bases each). CDR3 length: 14 residues. Between the trimmed V and J ends, which lost 6 bases and 3 bases, there was a span of 15 bases. The CDR3 DNA follows: TGTGCCAGCAGCAGGGGAGGTACTTACTACGAGCAGTACTTC. Its translation is CASSRGGTYYEQYF.

The sample holds many counts of this clonotype. This chain links TRBV12-3 or TRBV12-4 with TRBJ1-2; TRBD1 agrees at 8 bases. V dropped 6 bases and J dropped 4; count of bases not matched to a gene: 4. The CDR3 has 13 amino acids. CDR3 amino acids: CASSQDRAYGYTF. The CDR3 DNA sequence: TGTGCCAGCAGCCAGGACAGGGCCTATGGCTACACCTTC.

The gene calls are TRBV30 and TRBJ1-2; maybe TRBD1 (5 bases). This CDR3 contains 15 residues. The V end was cut by 3 bases, the J end by 4 bases, with 18 bases between. CDR1 GTSNPN and CDR2 SVGIG come from the germline V gene (reference sequence). CDR3 DNA sequence: TGTGCCTGGAGGAGCGGGGCGTCAGGTCCCTATGGCTACACCTTC. Translation gives CAWRSGASGPYGYTF.